This T cell receptor (beta chain) was obtained from a study of T cells in Graves' hyperthyroidism and ophthalmopathy. Clinical symptoms, serum thyroxine, TRAb, thyroid ultrasound and orbital computed tomography established diagnosis. Source material for PBMCs was about 10 ml fresh peripheral blood. Study results and limitations: Among clonotypes expanded in thyroid above 0.001, most were also found in blood. Stable hyperthyroidism was told apart from ophthalmopathy by a model built on 13 V-J features.

This clonotype has ten or more counts. Its antigen is currently unknown. RNA transcripts were the template for amplifying TCR beta CDR3 regions. The study used the HTBI primer set for a first-round RT-PCR of the TCR CDR3. TCRdb processed the multiplex PCR reads anew with MiXCR; each CDR3 protein has one entry. The sample carries 600,000 or so distinct CDR3 sequences, about 15% recorded once. Germline V gene sequence: CDR1 MDHEN, CDR2 SYDVKM. Trimming removed 4 bases at V and 4 bases at J, with 8 bases between. This CDR3 is 13 amino acids long. This sequence was found in a woman aged 45-65 years with Graves' ophthalmopathy. The chain is built from TRBV28 and TRBJ1-5, with unresolved D. Material for sequencing was blood. In DNA, the CDR3 is TGTGCCAGCAGTTCTCCCGGTAATCAGCCCCAGCATTTT. Protein product: CASSSPGNQPQHF.